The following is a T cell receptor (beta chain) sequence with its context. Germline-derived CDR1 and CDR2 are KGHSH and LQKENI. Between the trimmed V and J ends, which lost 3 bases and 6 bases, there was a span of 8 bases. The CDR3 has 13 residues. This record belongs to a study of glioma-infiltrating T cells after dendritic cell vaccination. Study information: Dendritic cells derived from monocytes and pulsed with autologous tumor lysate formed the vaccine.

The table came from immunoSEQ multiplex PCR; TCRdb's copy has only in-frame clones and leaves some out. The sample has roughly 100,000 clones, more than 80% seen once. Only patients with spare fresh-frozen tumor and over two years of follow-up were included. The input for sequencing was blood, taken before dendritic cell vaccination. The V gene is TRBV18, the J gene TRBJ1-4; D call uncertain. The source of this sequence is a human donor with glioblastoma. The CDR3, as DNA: TGTGCCAGCTCACCGGAGGTATATGAAAAACTGTTTTTT. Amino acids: CASSPEVYEKLFF.